The clone carrying this TCR beta chain has more than one count but fewer than ten. From the 5' RACE reads, TCRdb called clonotypes with MiXCR, one entry per CDR3 protein. The table includes about 220,000 distinct CDR3 sequences, more than 3% detected once. Germline CDR1 MNHEY, CDR2 SVGAGI. The CDR3 loop spans 13 amino acids. Trimming stripped 5 bases from V and 3 bases from J, with 11 bases between. These data come from a study of T cells after yellow fever vaccination. Sequenced here: CD4+ T cells sorted from PBMCs, sampled 10 days after the yellow fever booster vaccination. The gene calls are TRBV6-5 and TRBJ2-7; D might be TRBD1 or TRBD2, each matching 5 bases. The receptor was isolated from a man younger than 30 who received the YFV17D yellow fever vaccine. CDR3 residues: CASSRVGDYEQYF. The CDR3, as DNA: TGTGCCAGCAGTAGGGTGGGGGACTACGAGCAGTACTTC.